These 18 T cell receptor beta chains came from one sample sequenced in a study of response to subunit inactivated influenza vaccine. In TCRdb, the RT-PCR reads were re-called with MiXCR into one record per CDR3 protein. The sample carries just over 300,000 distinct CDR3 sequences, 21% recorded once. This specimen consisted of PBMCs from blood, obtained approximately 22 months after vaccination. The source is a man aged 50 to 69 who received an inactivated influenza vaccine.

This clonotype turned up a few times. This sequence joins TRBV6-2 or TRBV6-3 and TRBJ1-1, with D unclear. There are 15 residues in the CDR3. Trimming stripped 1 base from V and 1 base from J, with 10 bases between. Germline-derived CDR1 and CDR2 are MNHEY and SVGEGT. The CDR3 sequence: CASSYLSDQNTEAFF. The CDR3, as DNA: TGTGCCAGCAGTTACTTGTCAGACCAGAACACTGAAGCTTTCTTT.

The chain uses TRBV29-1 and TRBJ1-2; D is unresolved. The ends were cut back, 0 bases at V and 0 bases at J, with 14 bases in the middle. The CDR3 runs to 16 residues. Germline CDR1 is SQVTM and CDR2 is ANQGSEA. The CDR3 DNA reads TGCAGCGTTGAAGATAGACCGTGGCAAGCTAACTATGGCTACACCTTC. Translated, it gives CSVEDRPWQANYGYTF.

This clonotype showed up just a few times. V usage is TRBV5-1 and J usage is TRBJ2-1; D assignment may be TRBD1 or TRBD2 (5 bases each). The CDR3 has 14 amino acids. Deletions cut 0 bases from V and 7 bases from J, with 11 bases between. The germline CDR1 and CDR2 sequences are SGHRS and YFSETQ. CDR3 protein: CASSLVIGGNEQFF. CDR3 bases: TGCGCCAGCAGCTTGGTTATTGGGGGAAATGAGCAGTTCTTC.

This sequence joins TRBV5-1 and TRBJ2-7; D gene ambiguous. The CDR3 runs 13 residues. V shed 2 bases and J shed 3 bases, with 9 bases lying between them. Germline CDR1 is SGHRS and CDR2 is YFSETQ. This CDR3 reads CASSLANNYEQYF. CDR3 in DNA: TGCGCCAGCAGCTTAGCGAACAACTACGAGCAGTACTTC.

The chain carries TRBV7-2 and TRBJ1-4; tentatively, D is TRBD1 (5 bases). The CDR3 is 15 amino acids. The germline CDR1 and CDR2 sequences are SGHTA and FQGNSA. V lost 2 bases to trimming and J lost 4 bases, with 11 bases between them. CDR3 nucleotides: TGTGCCAGCAGCTTACCCCGGGGACTTAATGAAAAACTGTTTTTT. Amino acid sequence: CASSLPRGLNEKLFF.

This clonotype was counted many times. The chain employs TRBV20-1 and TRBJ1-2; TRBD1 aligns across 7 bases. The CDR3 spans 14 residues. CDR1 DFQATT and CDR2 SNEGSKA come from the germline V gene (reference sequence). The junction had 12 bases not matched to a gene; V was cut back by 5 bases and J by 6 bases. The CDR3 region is CSAAQGQQKNGYTF. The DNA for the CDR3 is TGCAGTGCTGCCCAGGGACAGCAGAAGAATGGCTACACCTTC.

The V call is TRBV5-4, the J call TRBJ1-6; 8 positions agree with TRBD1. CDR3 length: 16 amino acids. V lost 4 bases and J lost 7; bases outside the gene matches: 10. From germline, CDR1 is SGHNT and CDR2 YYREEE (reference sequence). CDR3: CASSKTTGGGNSPLHF. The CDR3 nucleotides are TGTGCCAGCAGCAAGACAACAGGGGGTGGGAATTCACCCCTCCACTTT.

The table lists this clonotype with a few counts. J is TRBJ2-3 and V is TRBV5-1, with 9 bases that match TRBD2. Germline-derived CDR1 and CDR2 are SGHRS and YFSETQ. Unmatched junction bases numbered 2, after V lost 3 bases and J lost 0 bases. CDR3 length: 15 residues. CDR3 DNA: TGCGCCAGCAGCTGGAGCGGGGGGAGCACAGATACGCAGTATTTT. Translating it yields CASSWSGGSTDTQYF.

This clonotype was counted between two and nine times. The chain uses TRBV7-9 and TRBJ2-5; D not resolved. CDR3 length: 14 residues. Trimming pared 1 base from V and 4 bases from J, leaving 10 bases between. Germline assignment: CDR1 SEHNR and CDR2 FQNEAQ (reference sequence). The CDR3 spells CASSLGSVGETQYF. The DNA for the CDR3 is TGTGCCAGCAGCTTAGGGTCTGTCGGAGAGACCCAGTACTTC. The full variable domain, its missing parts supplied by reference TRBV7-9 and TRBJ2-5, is DTGVSQNPRHKITKRGQNVTFRCDPISEHNRLYWYRQTLGQGPEFLTYFQNEAQLEKSRLLSDRFSAERPKGSFSTLEIQRTEQGDSAMYLCASSLGSVGETQYFGPGTRLLVL.

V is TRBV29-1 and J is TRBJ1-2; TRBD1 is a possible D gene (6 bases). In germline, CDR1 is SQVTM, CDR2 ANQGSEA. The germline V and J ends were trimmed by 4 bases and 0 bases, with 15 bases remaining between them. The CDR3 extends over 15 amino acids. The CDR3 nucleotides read TGCAGCGTTGTCCGCCGGACAGATCCTAACTATGGCTACACCTTC. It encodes CSVVRRTDPNYGYTF.

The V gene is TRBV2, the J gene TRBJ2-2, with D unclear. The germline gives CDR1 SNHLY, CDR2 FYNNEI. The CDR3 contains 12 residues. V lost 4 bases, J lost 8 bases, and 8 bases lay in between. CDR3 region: CASSGDQGELFF. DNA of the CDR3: TGTGCCAGCAGTGGGGATCAGGGGGAGCTGTTTTTT.

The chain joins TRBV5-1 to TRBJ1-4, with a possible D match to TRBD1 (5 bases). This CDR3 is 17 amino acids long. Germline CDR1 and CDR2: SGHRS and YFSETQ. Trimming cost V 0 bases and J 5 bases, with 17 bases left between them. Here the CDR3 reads CASSLGDSGTGNEKLFF. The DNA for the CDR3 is TGCGCCAGCAGCTTGGGGGACTCCGGGACGGGAAATGAAAAACTGTTTTTT.

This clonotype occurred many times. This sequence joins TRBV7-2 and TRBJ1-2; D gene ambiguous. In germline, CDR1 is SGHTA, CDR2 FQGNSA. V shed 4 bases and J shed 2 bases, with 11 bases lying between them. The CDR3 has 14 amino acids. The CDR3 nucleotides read TGTGCCAGCAGCTCACCCCCCCGGAACTATGGCTACACCTTC. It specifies CASSSPPRNYGYTF.

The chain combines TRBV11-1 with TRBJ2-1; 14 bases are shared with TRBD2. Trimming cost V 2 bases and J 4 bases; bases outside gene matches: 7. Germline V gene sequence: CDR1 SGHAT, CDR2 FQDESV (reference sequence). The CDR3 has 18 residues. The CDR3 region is CASSLPGTSGGLYNEQFF. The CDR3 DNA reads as TGTGCCAGCAGCTTACCGGGGACTAGCGGGGGCCTTTACAATGAGCAGTTCTTC.

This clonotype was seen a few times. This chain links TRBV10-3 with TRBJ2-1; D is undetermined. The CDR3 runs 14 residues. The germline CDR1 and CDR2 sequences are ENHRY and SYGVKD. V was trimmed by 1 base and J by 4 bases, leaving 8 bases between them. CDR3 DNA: TGTGCCATCAGTGAGTACGAGACTTACAATGAGCAGTTCTTC. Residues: CAISEYETYNEQFF.

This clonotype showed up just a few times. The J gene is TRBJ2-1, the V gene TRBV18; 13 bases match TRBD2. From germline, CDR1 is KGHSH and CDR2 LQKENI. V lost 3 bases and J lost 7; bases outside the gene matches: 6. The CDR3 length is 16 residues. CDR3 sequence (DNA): TGTGCCAGCTCACCGACTAGCGGGGGGATTAAGAATGAGCAGTTCTTC. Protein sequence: CASSPTSGGIKNEQFF.

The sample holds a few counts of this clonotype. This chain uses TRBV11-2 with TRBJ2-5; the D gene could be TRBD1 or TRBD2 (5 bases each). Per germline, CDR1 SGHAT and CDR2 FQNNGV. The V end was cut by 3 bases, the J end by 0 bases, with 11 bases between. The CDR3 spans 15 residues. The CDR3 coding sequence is TGTGCCAGCAGCTTGATAGGGACGTACCAAGAGACCCAGTACTTC. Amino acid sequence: CASSLIGTYQETQYF.

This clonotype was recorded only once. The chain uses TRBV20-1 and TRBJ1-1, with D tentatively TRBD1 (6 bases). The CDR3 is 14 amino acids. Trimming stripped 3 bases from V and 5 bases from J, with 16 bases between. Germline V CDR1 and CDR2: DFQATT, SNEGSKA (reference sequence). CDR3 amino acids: CSASEGGPRTEAFF. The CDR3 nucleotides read TGCAGTGCTAGTGAGGGGGGGCCGCGGACTGAAGCTTTCTTT.